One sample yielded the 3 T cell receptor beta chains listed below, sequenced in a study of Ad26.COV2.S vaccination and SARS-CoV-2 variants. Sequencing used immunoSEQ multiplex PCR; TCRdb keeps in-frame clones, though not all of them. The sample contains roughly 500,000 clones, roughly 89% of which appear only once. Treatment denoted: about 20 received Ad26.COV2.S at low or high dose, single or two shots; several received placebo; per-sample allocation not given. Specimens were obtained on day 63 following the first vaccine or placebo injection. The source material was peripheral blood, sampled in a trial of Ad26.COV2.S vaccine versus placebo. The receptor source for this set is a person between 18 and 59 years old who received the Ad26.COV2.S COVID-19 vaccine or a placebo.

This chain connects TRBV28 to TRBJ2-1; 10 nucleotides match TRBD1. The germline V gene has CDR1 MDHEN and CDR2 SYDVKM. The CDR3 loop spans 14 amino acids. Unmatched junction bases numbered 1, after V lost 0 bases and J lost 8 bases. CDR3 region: CASSLWTGGDEQFF. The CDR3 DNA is TGTGCCAGCAGTTTATGGACAGGGGGCGATGAGCAGTTCTTC.

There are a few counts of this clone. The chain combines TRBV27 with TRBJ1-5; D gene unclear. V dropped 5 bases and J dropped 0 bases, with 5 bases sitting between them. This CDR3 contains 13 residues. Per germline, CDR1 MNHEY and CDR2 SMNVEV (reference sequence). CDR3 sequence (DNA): TGTGCCAGCAGTCTTATTAGCAATCAGCCCCAGCATTTT. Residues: CASSLISNQPQHF.

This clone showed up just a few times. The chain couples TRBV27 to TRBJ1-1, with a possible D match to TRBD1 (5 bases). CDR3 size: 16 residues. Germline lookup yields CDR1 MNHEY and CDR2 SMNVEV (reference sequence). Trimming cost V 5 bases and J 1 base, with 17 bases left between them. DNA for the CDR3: TGTGCCAGCAGTCCTCAACGACAGCAATCGAACACTGAAGCTTTCTTT. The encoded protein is CASSPQRQQSNTEAFF.